These 12 T cell receptor beta chains came from one sample sequenced in a study of blood T cell repertoires in COVID-19. Assay used: immunoSEQ multiplex PCR; TCRdb lists only in-frame clones, some missing. The sample carries more than 150,000 clones, 80% to 90% recorded once. The sample comprised peripheral blood. All receptors come from a woman older than 75 with COVID-19, enrolled during active disease.

The rearrangement uses TRBV24-1 and TRBJ2-7; 7 bases are a match to TRBD1. J gave up 3 bases and V 12 bases, and 16 bases lay outside the gene matches. Germline values: CDR1 KGHDR, CDR2 SFDVKD. The CDR3 is 15 amino acids. The CDR3 loop reads CAALRDSGPIYEQYF. DNA for the CDR3: TGTGCCGCACTCCGGGACAGTGGCCCAATCTACGAGCAGTACTTC.

The chain has TRBV18 and TRBJ1-1; possibly TRBD1 for D (5 bases). Germline assignment: CDR1 KGHSH and CDR2 LQKENI. The CDR3 totals 15 residues. The V gene lost 3 bases and the J gene lost 1 base, with 12 bases spanning the gap. The CDR3 DNA sequence: TGTGCCAGCTCACCCCCCGGGGGGACGAACACTGAAGCTTTCTTT. As protein: CASSPPGGTNTEAFF.

This sequence joins TRBV10-2 and TRBJ1-2; 7 positions match TRBD1. The V gene end was trimmed by 5 bases and the J gene end by 3 bases; junction bases not matched to a gene: 6. CDR1 and CDR2 (germline): WSHSY, SAAADI. The CDR3 consists of 14 residues. The CDR3 protein is CASSPGQVDYGYTF. As DNA, the CDR3 is TGCGCCAGCAGTCCTGGACAGGTTGACTATGGCTACACCTTC.

This chain links TRBV19 with TRBJ2-1; 8 positions agree with TRBD2. The CDR3 loop spans 20 amino acids. Germline-derived CDR1 and CDR2 are LNHDA and SQIVND (reference sequence). V dropped 2 bases and J dropped 3; count of bases not matched to a gene: 18. The CDR3 region has the DNA TGTGCCAGTAGTATAAGCGCTAGCGGGTGGTTCGTCGACTACTACAATGAGCAGTTCTTC. Protein: CASSISASGWFVDYYNEQFF.

This clone was counted once. The genes are TRBV5-4 and TRBJ2-1; TRBD2 is a possible D gene (6 bases). Germline V gene sequence: CDR1 SGHNT, CDR2 YYREEE (reference sequence). V was trimmed by 0 bases and J by 8 bases, leaving 15 bases between them. The CDR3 is made up of 15 amino acids. CDR3 loop: CASSLVREVEYEQFF. The DNA for the CDR3 is TGTGCCAGCAGCTTGGTCAGGGAGGTAGAGTATGAGCAGTTCTTC.

The chain combines TRBV19 with TRBJ1-1; 8 bases fit TRBD1. The CDR3 runs 15 residues. Germline values: CDR1 LNHDA, CDR2 SQIVND (reference sequence). V trimming: 6 bases; J trimming: 0 bases; junction bases outside the gene matches: 6. The CDR3 spells CASRHPGQVNTEAFF. In DNA, the CDR3 is TGTGCCAGTAGACACCCGGGACAGGTGAACACTGAAGCTTTCTTT.

CDR3 nucleotide sequence: TGTGCCAGCAGCTTGTCGAGTAGCGGGAGTAGAACCGGGGAGCTGTTTTTT. It encodes CASSLSSSGSRTGELFF. The V gene is TRBV5-4, the J gene TRBJ2-2; 9 bases agree with TRBD2. Trimming cost V 1 base and J 5 bases; bases outside gene matches: 9. The CDR3 is made up of 17 amino acids. The germline gives CDR1 SGHNT, CDR2 YYREEE (reference sequence).

CDR3 DNA sequence: TGTGCCAGCAGTTCAAACACCCGAGCGAGAACGGAGTTCTTC. Amino acids: CASSSNTRARTEFF. V and J are TRBV27 and TRBJ2-1, with D uncertain. The CDR3 contains 14 residues. Germline lookup yields CDR1 MNHEY and CDR2 SMNVEV (reference sequence). V gave up 4 bases and J gave up 14 bases, with 21 bases separating them.

This clone was counted between two and nine times. The chain couples TRBV2 to TRBJ2-1, with 9 bases fitting TRBD1. The V gene's germline CDR1 is SNHLY and CDR2 FYNNEI. Unmatched junction bases numbered 5, after V lost 4 bases and J lost 7 bases. The CDR3 loop spans 14 amino acids. The CDR3 region has the DNA TGTGCCAGCAGTGTACCGGGACAGGGAAATGAGCAGTTCTTC. Residues: CASSVPGQGNEQFF. Together with reference TRBV2 and TRBJ2-1, the CDR3 gives the full variable domain: EPEVTQTPSHQVTQMGQEVILRCVPISNHLYFYWYRQILGQKVEFLVSFYNNEISEKSEIFDDQFSVERPDGSNFTLKIRSTKLEDSAMYFCASSVPGQGNEQFFGPGTRLTVL.

The V gene is TRBV7-6, the J gene TRBJ2-7; no clear D gene. The length of the CDR3 is 15 residues. The V end lost 2 bases, the J end lost 0 bases, and 11 bases lay between the germline ends. Germline assignment: CDR1 SGHVS and CDR2 FNYEAQ. The CDR3 nucleotides read TGTGCCAGCAGCTTATTTGGGTCTAGCTCCTACGAGCAGTACTTC. Protein: CASSLFGSSSYEQYF.

The V gene is TRBV4-3, the J gene TRBJ1-2; no definite D call. The ends were cut back, 0 bases at V and 2 bases at J, with 10 bases in the middle. The germline V gene has CDR1 LGHNA and CDR2 YSLEER. The CDR3 runs 15 residues. CDR3 in amino acids: CASSQDPEMNYGYTF. For the CDR3, the DNA is TGCGCCAGCAGCCAAGATCCCGAGATGAACTATGGCTACACCTTC.

The V gene is TRBV2, the J gene TRBJ2-7, with D possibly matching TRBD2 (6 bases). The V gene lost 8 bases and the J gene lost 6 bases, with 11 bases spanning the gap. The CDR3 consists of 11 residues. Germline V gene lookup returns CDR1 SNHLY and CDR2 FYNNEI. The CDR3 DNA follows: TGTGCCAGCCTCGGCGGGATCGAGCAGTACTTC. Amino acids: CASLGGIEQYF.